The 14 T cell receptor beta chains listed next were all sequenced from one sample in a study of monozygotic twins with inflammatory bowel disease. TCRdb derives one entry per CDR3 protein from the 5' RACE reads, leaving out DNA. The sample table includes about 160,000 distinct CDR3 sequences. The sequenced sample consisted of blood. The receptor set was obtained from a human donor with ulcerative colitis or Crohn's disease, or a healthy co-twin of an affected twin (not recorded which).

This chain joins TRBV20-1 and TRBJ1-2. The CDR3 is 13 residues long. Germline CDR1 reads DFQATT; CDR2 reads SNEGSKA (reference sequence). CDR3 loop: CSARDLMEDGYTF.

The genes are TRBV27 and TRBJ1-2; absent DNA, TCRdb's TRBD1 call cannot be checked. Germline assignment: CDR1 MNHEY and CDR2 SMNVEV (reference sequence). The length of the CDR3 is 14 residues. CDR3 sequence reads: CASSSKGQGSGYTF.

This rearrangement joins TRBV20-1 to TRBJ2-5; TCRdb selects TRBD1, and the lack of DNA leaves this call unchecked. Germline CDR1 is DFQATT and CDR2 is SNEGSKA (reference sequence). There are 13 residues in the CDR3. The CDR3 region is CSARPRVLETQYF.

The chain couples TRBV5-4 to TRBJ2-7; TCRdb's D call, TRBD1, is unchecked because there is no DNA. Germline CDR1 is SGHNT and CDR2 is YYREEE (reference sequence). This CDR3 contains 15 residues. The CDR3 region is CASSFSGGDPYELYF.

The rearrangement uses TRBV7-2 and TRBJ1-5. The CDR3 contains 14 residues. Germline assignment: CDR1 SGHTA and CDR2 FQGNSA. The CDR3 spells CASSPGRSNQPQHF.

The CDR3 loop reads CASSLSSSNEQFF. V gene TRBV5-1 combines with J gene TRBJ2-1. The germline V gene has CDR1 SGHRS and CDR2 YFSETQ. This CDR3 is 13 amino acids long.

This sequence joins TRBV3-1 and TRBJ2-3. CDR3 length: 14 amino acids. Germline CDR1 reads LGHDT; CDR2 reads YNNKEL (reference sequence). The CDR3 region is CASSQASSADTQYF.

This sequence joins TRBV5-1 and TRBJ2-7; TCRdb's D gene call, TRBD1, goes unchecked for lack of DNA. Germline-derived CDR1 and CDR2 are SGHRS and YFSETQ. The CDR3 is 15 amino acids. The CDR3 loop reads CASSWRLTGGYEQYF. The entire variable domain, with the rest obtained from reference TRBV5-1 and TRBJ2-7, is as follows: KAGVTQTPRYLIKTRGQQVTLSCSPISGHRSVSWYQQTPGQGLQFLFEYFSETQRNKGNFPGRFSGRQFSNSRSEMNVSTLELGDSALYLCASSWRLTGGYEQYFGPGTRLTVT.

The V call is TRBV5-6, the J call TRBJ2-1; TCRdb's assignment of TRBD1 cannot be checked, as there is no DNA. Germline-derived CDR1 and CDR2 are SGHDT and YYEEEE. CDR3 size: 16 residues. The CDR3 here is CASSVAGQGFRSEQFF.

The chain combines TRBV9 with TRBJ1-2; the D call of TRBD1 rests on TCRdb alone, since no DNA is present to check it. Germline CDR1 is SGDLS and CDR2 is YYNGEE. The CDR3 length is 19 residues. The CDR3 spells CASSVGRYGGTGGHYGYTF.

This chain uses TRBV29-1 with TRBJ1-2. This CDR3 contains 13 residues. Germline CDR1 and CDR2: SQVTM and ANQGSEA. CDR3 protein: CSAREFGRYGYTF.

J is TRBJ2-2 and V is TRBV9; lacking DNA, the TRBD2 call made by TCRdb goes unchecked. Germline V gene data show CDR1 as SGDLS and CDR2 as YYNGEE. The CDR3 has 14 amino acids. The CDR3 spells CASSVSGVDGELFF.

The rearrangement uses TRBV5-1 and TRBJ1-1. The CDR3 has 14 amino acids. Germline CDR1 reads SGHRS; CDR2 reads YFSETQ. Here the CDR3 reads CASSLTGQNTEAFF. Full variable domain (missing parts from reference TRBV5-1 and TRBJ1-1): KAGVTQTPRYLIKTRGQQVTLSCSPISGHRSVSWYQQTPGQGLQFLFEYFSETQRNKGNFPGRFSGRQFSNSRSEMNVSTLELGDSALYLCASSLTGQNTEAFFGQGTRLTVV.

CDR3 residues: CASTFSLAGGNEQFF. This chain connects TRBV4-3 to TRBJ2-1; lacking DNA, the TRBD2 call made by TCRdb goes unchecked. Germline V gives CDR1 LGHNA, CDR2 YSLEER. CDR3 length: 15 amino acids.